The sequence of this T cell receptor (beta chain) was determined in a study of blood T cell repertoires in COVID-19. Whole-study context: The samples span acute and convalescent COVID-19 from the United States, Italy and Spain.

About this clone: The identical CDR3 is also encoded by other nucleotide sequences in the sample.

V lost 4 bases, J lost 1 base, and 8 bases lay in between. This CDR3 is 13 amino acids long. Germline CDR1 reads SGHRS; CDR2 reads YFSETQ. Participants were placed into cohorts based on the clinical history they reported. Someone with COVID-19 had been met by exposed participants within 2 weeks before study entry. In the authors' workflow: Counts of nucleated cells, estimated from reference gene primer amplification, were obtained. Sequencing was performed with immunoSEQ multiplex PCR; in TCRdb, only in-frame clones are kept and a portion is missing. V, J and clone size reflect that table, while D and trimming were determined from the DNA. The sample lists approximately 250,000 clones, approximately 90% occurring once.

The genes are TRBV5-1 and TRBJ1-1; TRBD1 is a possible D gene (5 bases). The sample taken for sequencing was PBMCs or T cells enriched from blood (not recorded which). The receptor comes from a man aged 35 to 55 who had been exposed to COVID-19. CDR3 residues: CASSIGQNTEAFF. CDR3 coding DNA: TGCGCCAGCAGCATAGGACAGAACACTGAAGCTTTCTTT. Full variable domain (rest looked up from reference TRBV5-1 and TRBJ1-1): KAGVTQTPRYLIKTRGQQVTLSCSPISGHRSVSWYQQTPGQGLQFLFEYFSETQRNKGNFPGRFSGRQFSNSRSEMNVSTLELGDSALYLCASSIGQNTEAFFGQGTRLTVV.